This T cell receptor beta chain came from a study of T-cell reconstitution after alpha-beta-depleted transplantation in children. CDR1 is SGHKS and CDR2 is YYEKEE in the germline V gene (reference sequence). With V trimmed by 2 bases and J by 4 bases, 5 bases remained unmatched. The CDR3 extends over 15 amino acids. This clonotype came up a few times. What it binds is unknown. Whole-study findings and limits: Where alpha-beta T cells came from about two months after transplant was reportedly several hundred expanded graft clones. After one year, T-cell counts and TCRbeta diversity mostly came from new T cells.

Using unique molecular identifiers, the investigators prepared the TCRbeta library. TCRdb itself ran the PCR reads through MiXCR, one entry per CDR3 protein. The table has about 200,000 distinct CDR3 sequences, about 8.2% seen once. This TCR was recovered from a male patient aged 2 to 10 who had a stem cell transplant for acute myeloid leukemia, so the T cells may come from the graft donor. Sequencing was performed on PBMCs, mostly from graft donor cells, taken 360 days after TCRalphabeta/CD19-depleted stem cell transplant. This chain joins TRBV5-5 and TRBJ2-5; 10 positions agree with TRBD1. This CDR3 reads CASSFRDRGRETQYF. The CDR3 region has the DNA TGTGCCAGCAGCTTTCGGGACAGGGGACGAGAGACCCAGTACTTC.